These 26 T cell receptor beta chains were sequenced from one sample in a study of T-cell memory formation after mild COVID-19. MiXCR, run by TCRdb on the 5' RACE reads, gives a single entry per CDR3 protein. The sample comprises about 290,000 distinct CDR3 sequences, 15% to 20% of which are singletons, and over 20% rests with the top ten. The specimen sequenced was PBMCs or a T cell subset sorted from them (not recorded which). These receptor sequences come from a man between 18 and 29 years old who had mild COVID-19 (a few samples of this study predate the infection). Cell type and time point are not known.

The gene calls are TRBV24-1 and TRBJ2-2, with TRBD2 matching 9 bases. Germline-derived CDR1 and CDR2 are KGHDR and SFDVKD. V lost 3 bases, J lost 7 bases, and 2 bases stayed unmatched. The CDR3 contains 14 residues. In DNA, the CDR3 is TGTGCCACCAGTGATCCACTAGCGGGCGGGGAGCTGTTTTTT. Its protein is CATSDPLAGGELFF.

This clonotype was counted between two and nine times. CDR3 residues: CASSPGLPNIQYF. CDR3 bases: TGTGCCAGCAGTCCGGGACTCCCAAACATTCAGTACTTC. The rearrangement links TRBV6-5 to TRBJ2-4, with D perhaps TRBD2 (6 bases). V was cut by 5 bases and J by 6 bases, with 11 bases left in between. The CDR3 is 13 residues long. Germline CDR1 reads MNHEY; CDR2 reads SVGAGI.

The chain is built from TRBV10-3 and TRBJ1-1; 9 nucleotides match TRBD1. CDR1 is ENHRY and CDR2 is SYGVKD in the germline V gene. The trim removed 10 bases at V and 11 bases at J, leaving 5 bases unmatched. The CDR3 totals 10 residues. The CDR3 region is CANWDREAFF. CDR3 DNA: TGTGCCAACTGGGACAGGGAGGCTTTCTTT.

The rearrangement links TRBV11-2 to TRBJ2-3; D possibly matches TRBD1 or TRBD2 (6 bases each). Germline V CDR1 and CDR2: SGHAT, FQNNGV. The CDR3 has 14 residues. Trimming took off 5 bases at V and 4 bases at J, with 13 bases between the two ends. The CDR3 is CASSAGGTSDTQYF. The CDR3 nucleotides read TGTGCCAGCAGCGCTGGGGGGACATCAGATACGCAGTATTTT.

This chain uses TRBV5-4 with TRBJ1-1; TRBD1 aligns across 8 bases. The CDR3 consists of 15 residues. Germline assignment: CDR1 SGHNT and CDR2 YYREEE (reference sequence). The V and J ends lost 4 bases and 4 bases, in that order; junction bases with no gene match: 9. This CDR3 is CASSTIQGASTEAFF. CDR3 sequence (DNA): TGTGCCAGCAGCACAATCCAGGGGGCATCCACTGAAGCTTTCTTT.

This clonotype was detected many times. This chain joins TRBV5-1 and TRBJ2-1; 10 bases fit TRBD2. The V gene end was trimmed by 0 bases and the J gene end by 6 bases; junction bases not matched to a gene: 9. CDR3 length: 17 residues. The germline CDR1 and CDR2 sequences are SGHRS and YFSETQ. The CDR3 spells CASSLEGASGGRNEQFF. In DNA, the CDR3 is TGCGCCAGCAGCTTGGAAGGGGCTAGCGGGGGCCGCAATGAGCAGTTCTTC.

V and J are TRBV12-3 or TRBV12-4 and TRBJ2-5; TRBD2 aligns across 7 bases. The CDR3 loop spans 14 amino acids. V was pared by 5 bases and J by 4 bases, with 7 bases of the junction left unmatched. This CDR3 is CASSIRLARETQYF. CDR3 nucleotides: TGTGCCAGCAGTATCCGACTAGCCCGAGAGACCCAGTACTTC.

This clonotype has a handful of counts. The chain employs TRBV19 and TRBJ1-1, with D uncertain. This CDR3 comprises 13 residues. Germline lookup yields CDR1 LNHDA and CDR2 SQIVND (reference sequence). Between the trimmed V and J ends, which lost 1 base and 0 bases, there was a span of 3 bases. The CDR3 DNA sequence: TGTGCCAGTAGTATAGGAATGAACACTGAAGCTTTCTTT. Its protein product is CASSIGMNTEAFF.

This clonotype was seen more than once but under ten times. The V and J genes are TRBV6-6 and TRBJ1-1; the D is unclear. Germline loops: CDR1 MNHNY, CDR2 SVGAGI (reference sequence). This CDR3 contains 11 residues. Trimming pared 7 bases from V and 5 bases from J, leaving 8 bases between. In DNA, the CDR3 is TGTGCCAGCACCCTGGAAACTGAAGCTTTCTTT. Protein product: CASTLETEAFF.

This clonotype was seen a handful of times. This chain joins TRBV7-9 and TRBJ2-5; tentative D call: TRBD1 (6 bases). The germline V gene has CDR1 SEHNR and CDR2 FQNEAQ (reference sequence). Trimming removed 4 bases at V and 5 bases at J, with 14 bases between. The CDR3 is made up of 14 amino acids. The CDR3 loop reads CASSWSSGAETQYF. The CDR3 bases are TGTGCCAGCAGCTGGTCCTCAGGGGCGGAGACCCAGTACTTC.

This chain joins TRBV20-1 and TRBJ2-5; D possibly corresponds to TRBD1 (6 bases). V dropped 3 bases and J dropped 3 bases, with 11 bases sitting between them. The CDR3 length is 13 residues. Per germline, CDR1 DFQATT and CDR2 SNEGSKA (reference sequence). CDR3 region: CSARGDRKETQYF. The CDR3, as DNA: TGCAGTGCTAGGGGAGACAGGAAAGAGACCCAGTACTTC.

The rearrangement uses TRBV4-1 and TRBJ1-6; 9 bases fit TRBD1. The trim removed 3 bases at V and 7 bases at J, leaving 13 bases unmatched. The CDR3 spans 18 residues. The germline V gene has CDR1 MGHRA and CDR2 YSYEKL. CDR3 DNA: TGCGCCAGCAGCCAGGAGGCCGGGACAGGGATATCGAATTCACCCCTCCACTTT. It specifies CASSQEAGTGISNSPLHF.

A few counts support this clonotype. The rearrangement joins TRBV7-2 to TRBJ2-1; the D is unclear. V was trimmed by 1 base and J by 5 bases, leaving 9 bases between them. Germline-derived CDR1 and CDR2 are SGHTA and FQGNSA. The CDR3 is 14 residues long. CDR3 DNA: TGTGCCAGCAGCTTAGTTGGAAGCAACAATGAGCAGTTCTTC. It codes for CASSLVGSNNEQFF. The whole variable domain, remainder taken from reference TRBV7-2 and TRBJ2-1, is GAGVSQSPSNKVTEKGKDVELRCDPISGHTALYWYRQSLGQGLEFLIYFQGNSAPDKSGLPSDRFSAERTGGSVSTLTIQRTQQEDSAVYLCASSLVGSNNEQFFGPGTRLTVL.

The V and J genes are TRBV9 and TRBJ1-1, with D tentatively TRBD1 (5 bases). Deletions cut 0 bases from V and 11 bases from J, with 17 bases between. The CDR3 contains 14 residues. The germline V gene encodes CDR1 SGDLS and CDR2 YYNGEE. This chain's CDR3 is CASSVEVEGREAFF. For the CDR3, the DNA is TGTGCCAGCAGCGTAGAAGTTGAGGGGCGCGAGGCTTTCTTT.

This clonotype came up a few times. V usage is TRBV28 and J usage is TRBJ2-3; 10 positions match TRBD1. This CDR3 contains 15 residues. V dropped 6 bases and J dropped 4; count of bases not matched to a gene: 7. CDR1 is MDHEN, CDR2 SYDVKM, per germline. For the CDR3, the DNA is TGTGCCAGCAGGGGAGACAGGGGGCGGGCAGATACGCAGTATTTT. It translates to CASRGDRGRADTQYF.

V and J are TRBV5-1 and TRBJ2-7; D unclear. The CDR3 loop spans 13 amino acids. Per the germline V gene, CDR1 is SGHRS and CDR2 is YFSETQ. V lost 7 bases to trimming and J lost 3 bases, with 14 bases between them. CDR3 nucleotides: TGCGCCAGCCGAGAAAACACAGACTACGAGCAGTACTTC. Translating it yields CASRENTDYEQYF. The entire variable domain, with the rest obtained from reference TRBV5-1 and TRBJ2-7, is as follows: KAGVTQTPRYLIKTRGQQVTLSCSPISGHRSVSWYQQTPGQGLQFLFEYFSETQRNKGNFPGRFSGRQFSNSRSEMNVSTLELGDSALYLCASRENTDYEQYFGPGTRLTVT.

In DNA form, the CDR3 reads TGTGCCAGCATTCCGGTGGGACAGATCATGAACACTGAAGCTTTCTTT. It specifies CASIPVGQIMNTEAFF. This rearrangement joins TRBV21-1 to TRBJ1-1; TRBD1 was called by the table and not checked on the DNA. TRBV21-1 is a documented pseudogene. The CDR3 is 16 amino acids.

The rearrangement joins TRBV18 to TRBJ2-3, with 9 bases fitting TRBD2. In germline, CDR1 is KGHSH, CDR2 LQKENI. The CDR3 runs to 18 residues. J gave up 0 bases and V 0 bases, and 7 bases lay outside the gene matches. The CDR3 region is CASSPPIGLAGSTDTQYF. DNA for the CDR3: TGTGCCAGCTCACCACCTATCGGGCTAGCGGGGAGCACAGATACGCAGTATTTT. The variable domain in full, completed from reference TRBV18 and TRBJ2-3, reads NAGVMQNPRHLVRRRGQEARLRCSPMKGHSHVYWYRQLPEEGLKFMVYLQKENIIDESGMPKERFSAEFPKEGPSILRIQQVVRGDSAAYFCASSPPIGLAGSTDTQYFGPGTRLTVL.

In its sample, this clonotype was seen a few times. CDR3 sequence reads: CASTFGQGTSSYEQYF. As DNA, the CDR3 is TGTGCCAGCACCTTCGGGCAGGGGACGAGCTCCTACGAGCAGTACTTC. The V gene is TRBV2, the J gene TRBJ2-7; TRBD1 might be the D (6 bases). The CDR3 contains 16 residues. CDR1 is SNHLY, CDR2 FYNNEI, per germline. V was trimmed by 7 bases and J by 0 bases, leaving 19 bases between them.

This chain links TRBV7-9 with TRBJ1-2, with D unresolved. Trimming took 2 bases from V and 3 from J, leaving 10 bases between them. The CDR3 length is 14 residues. The germline gives CDR1 SEHNR, CDR2 FQNEAQ (reference sequence). CDR3 in DNA: TGTGCCAGCAGCTTATGGCAGTCCGACTATGGCTACACCTTC. This translates into CASSLWQSDYGYTF.

The chain combines TRBV9 with TRBJ1-1; 7 bases align to TRBD1. This CDR3 is 15 amino acids long. Germline CDR1 and CDR2: SGDLS and YYNGEE. Losses at the gene ends were 3 bases for V and 6 bases for J; bases not matched to a gene: 11. CDR3 loop: CASSASDRVEAEAFF. In nucleotides, the CDR3 is TGTGCCAGCAGCGCCTCAGACAGGGTTGAAGCTGAAGCTTTCTTT.

J is TRBJ2-3 and V is TRBV5-1, with a weak D call TRBD2 (6 bases). CDR1 is SGHRS and CDR2 is YFSETQ in the germline V gene. V gave up 4 bases and J gave up 4 bases, with 16 bases separating them. The CDR3 runs 15 residues. CDR3 nucleotide sequence: TGCGCCAGCAGCCCGGACCCGACTAGGCCAGATACGCAGTATTTT. As protein: CASSPDPTRPDTQYF.

This chain links TRBV6-5 with TRBJ1-2, with D uncertain. V was clipped by 2 bases and J by 1 base, with 5 bases between them. Germline V gene lookup returns CDR1 MNHEY and CDR2 SVGAGI. CDR3 length equals 13 residues. The CDR3 DNA is TGTGCCAGCAGTTACGCACTTAACTATGGCTACACCTTC. Protein product: CASSYALNYGYTF.

The genes are TRBV20-1 and TRBJ1-5; a weak D match, TRBD1 (5 bases). In germline, CDR1 is DFQATT, CDR2 SNEGSKA (reference sequence). Trimming shortened V by 3 bases and J by 5 bases, and 11 bases separated the two germline ends. There are 13 residues in the CDR3. The CDR3 coding sequence is TGCAGTGCTAGGGGGCAGGCCCATCAGCCCCAGCATTTT. Translation: CSARGQAHQPQHF.

The chain employs TRBV20-1 and TRBJ2-1, with a possible D match to TRBD2 (6 bases). V lost 0 bases to trimming and J lost 7 bases, with 16 bases between them. The CDR3 loop spans 15 amino acids. Germline V gene lookup returns CDR1 DFQATT and CDR2 SNEGSKA (reference sequence). CDR3 DNA sequence: TGCAGTGCTAGAGATCCGGGAGCGGTTTGGAATGAGCAGTTCTTC. It specifies CSARDPGAVWNEQFF.

This chain uses TRBV20-1 with TRBJ1-2, with 9 nucleotides matching TRBD1. V lost 3 bases to trimming and J lost 2 bases; unmatched junction nucleotides: 7. From germline, CDR1 is DFQATT and CDR2 SNEGSKA (reference sequence). The CDR3 runs 15 residues. This CDR3 reads CSASLLGQGNYGYTF. CDR3 sequence (DNA): TGCAGTGCTAGCCTCCTCGGACAGGGGAACTATGGCTACACCTTC.